These 3 T cell receptor beta chains share one sample of origin, sequenced in a study of blood T cell repertoires in COVID-19. Assay used: immunoSEQ multiplex PCR; TCRdb lists only in-frame clones, some missing. The sample yields fewer than 200,000 clones, around 80% seen once. Sequences were obtained from PBMCs or T cells enriched from blood (not recorded which). The receptors were gathered from a man aged 50-60 years who had recovered from COVID-19.

The genes are TRBV5-1 and TRBJ1-2; D may be TRBD1 (5 bases). CDR3 length: 13 residues. Germline CDR1 and CDR2: SGHRS and YFSETQ. V was shortened by 0 bases and J by 5 bases, with 8 bases between the two germline ends. CDR3 bases: TGCGCCAGCAGCTTGGGGGCAGGGTATGGCTACACCTTC. Encoded protein: CASSLGAGYGYTF. The variable domain in full, with the rest retrieved from reference TRBV5-1 and TRBJ1-2, is KAGVTQTPRYLIKTRGQQVTLSCSPISGHRSVSWYQQTPGQGLQFLFEYFSETQRNKGNFPGRFSGRQFSNSRSEMNVSTLELGDSALYLCASSLGAGYGYTFGSGTRLTVV.

The rearrangement links TRBV10-3 to TRBJ1-2, with TRBD1 identical over 10 bases. With V trimmed by 4 bases and J by 2 bases, 4 bases remained unmatched. There are 15 residues in the CDR3. Germline lookup yields CDR1 ENHRY and CDR2 SYGVKD. Here the CDR3 DNA reads TGTGCCATCAGTGGTGGACAGGGGGGCAACTATGGCTACACCTTC. This sequence encodes CAISGGQGGNYGYTF.

This rearrangement joins TRBV7-2 to TRBJ2-5, with 7 bases aligning to TRBD1. Germline V gene lookup returns CDR1 SGHTA and CDR2 FQGNSA. This CDR3 has 15 residues. Losses at the gene ends were 5 bases for V and 6 bases for J; bases not matched to a gene: 12. The CDR3 region has the DNA TGTGCCAGCAGCCAAGGGGCAGGGGGAAGGAAGACCCAGTACTTC. Translated, it gives CASSQGAGGRKTQYF.